Presented here are 27 T cell receptor beta chains from one specimen sequenced in a study of CD8 T cells in Susac syndrome. RNA was extracted with the RNeasy kit, and a quantity of roughly 0.45 to 1 ug was reverse transcribed using random hexamers. MiXCR was run by TCRdb on the immunoSEQ multiplex PCR reads, yielding one entry per CDR3 protein. The sample holds 200,000 to 300,000 distinct CDR3 sequences; almost 97% are singletons and the top ten take under 0.12%. Sequenced input: CD4+ T cells from PBMCs. All receptors come from a human donor with Susac syndrome.

The J gene is TRBJ1-5, the V gene TRBV3-1; D is perhaps TRBD1 (5 bases). The CDR3 consists of 15 residues. Germline CDR1 reads LGHDT; CDR2 reads YNNKEL (reference sequence). V was pared by 0 bases and J by 5 bases, with 11 bases between. The CDR3 region is CASSQDSSGYQPQHF. The DNA for the CDR3 is TGTGCCAGCAGCCAAGATTCCTCAGGGTATCAGCCCCAGCATTTT.

The chain joins TRBV4-1 to TRBJ2-7, with D possibly TRBD2 on 5 matching bases. CDR1 is MGHRA and CDR2 is YSYEKL in the germline V gene. The CDR3 totals 14 residues. V gave up 5 bases and J gave up 4 bases, with 15 bases separating them. CDR3 residues: CASSSQMTGYEQYF. DNA for the CDR3: TGCGCCAGCAGCTCCCAAATGACGGGGTACGAGCAGTACTTC.

V gene TRBV30 combines with J gene TRBJ1-1; D ambiguous. The CDR3 covers 13 residues. Germline assignment: CDR1 GTSNPN and CDR2 SVGIG (reference sequence). The germline V and J ends were trimmed by 3 bases and 1 base, with 9 bases remaining between them. CDR3 loop: CAWRQERNTEAFF. The CDR3 bases are TGTGCCTGGAGGCAAGAGAGGAACACTGAAGCTTTCTTT. Filled out from reference TRBV30 and TRBJ1-1, the complete variable domain reads SQTIHQWPATLVQPVGSPLSLECTVEGTSNPNLYWYRQAAGRGLQLLFYSVGIGQISSEVPQNLSASRPQDRQFILSSKKLLLSDSGFYLCAWRQERNTEAFFGQGTRLTVV.

The rearrangement uses TRBV14 and TRBJ2-7; 7 bases match TRBD1. The junction had 4 bases not matched to a gene; V was cut back by 2 bases and J by 6 bases. Germline-derived CDR1 and CDR2 are SGHDN and FVKESK. The CDR3 has 13 residues. Written as DNA, the CDR3 is TGTGCCAGCAGCCAACAAAGGGGGCTCGAGCAGTACTTC. Its translation: CASSQQRGLEQYF.

This chain links TRBV11-3 with TRBJ2-3; D unclear. Trimming pared 5 bases from V and 5 bases from J, leaving 11 bases between. The germline CDR1 and CDR2 sequences are SGHNT and YENEEA. The CDR3 is made up of 13 amino acids. CDR3 DNA: TGTGCCAGCAGCCCAGAGATTATAGATACGCAGTATTTT. Encoded protein: CASSPEIIDTQYF.

In its sample, this clonotype was seen once. V gene TRBV1 combines with J gene TRBJ1-3; TRBD1 is taken as the D call from the table, unchecked against the DNA. TRBV1 is shown as a pseudogene. CDR3 length equals 14 residues. The CDR3: CTSRVDRAGNTIYF. The CDR3 nucleotides read TGCACCAGCAGGGTAGACAGGGCTGGAAACACCATATATTTT.

In its sample, this clonotype was seen once. This rearrangement joins TRBV24-1 to TRBJ1-5, with 7 bases lining up with TRBD1. Germline V gene data show CDR1 as KGHDR and CDR2 as SFDVKD. CDR3 size: 16 residues. Trimming at V came to 4 bases and at J to 6 bases, leaving 11 bases not matched to a gene. DNA for the CDR3: TGTGCCACCAGTGACCGGGGGGACAGCGGGGGTCAGCCCCAGCATTTT. This translates into CATSDRGDSGGQPQHF.

The chain combines TRBV19 with TRBJ2-6; 7 bases agree with TRBD1. J gave up 0 bases and V 3 bases, and 5 bases lay outside the gene matches. Germline V gives CDR1 LNHDA, CDR2 SQIVND (reference sequence). The CDR3 extends over 17 amino acids. As DNA, the CDR3 is TGTGCCAGTAGTATCTTACAGGGGAGCTCTGGGGCCAACGTCCTGACTTTC. This encodes CASSILQGSSGANVLTF.

The chain links TRBV5-1 to TRBJ1-1; D is possibly TRBD1 (6 bases). Trimming removed 4 bases at V and 2 bases at J, with 15 bases between. The V gene's germline CDR1 is SGHRS and CDR2 YFSETQ. This CDR3 comprises 15 residues. The CDR3 coding sequence is TGCGCCAGCAGCCGCCTGGGGACAACTAACACTGAAGCTTTCTTT. It is translated as CASSRLGTTNTEAFF. The full variable domain, with the rest looked up from reference TRBV5-1 and TRBJ1-1, is KAGVTQTPRYLIKTRGQQVTLSCSPISGHRSVSWYQQTPGQGLQFLFEYFSETQRNKGNFPGRFSGRQFSNSRSEMNVSTLELGDSALYLCASSRLGTTNTEAFFGQGTRLTVV.

The chain uses TRBV5-4 and TRBJ2-1; 7 positions agree with TRBD2. The CDR3 loop spans 15 amino acids. Trimming at V came to 7 bases and at J to 7 bases, leaving 14 bases not matched to a gene. The germline V gene has CDR1 SGHNT and CDR2 YYREEE (reference sequence). In DNA form, the CDR3 reads TGTGCCAGCCAGCTTGGGCTAGCGGCTACTAATGAGCAGTTCTTC. Translation: CASQLGLAATNEQFF.

V usage is TRBV7-8 and J usage is TRBJ2-1, with D uncertain. From germline, CDR1 is SGHVS and CDR2 FQNEAQ. CDR3 length equals 14 residues. Trimming shortened V by 4 bases and J by 8 bases, and 15 bases separated the two germline ends. In DNA, the CDR3 is TGTGCCAGCAGCTCCGGGTCTCTCCTGGATGAGCAGTTCTTC. Translated, it gives CASSSGSLLDEQFF.

The chain uses TRBV14 and TRBJ1-5, with 8 bases identical to TRBD1. CDR1 is SGHDN and CDR2 is FVKESK in the germline V gene. V shed 3 bases and J 1 base; nucleotides not matched to a gene: 5. There are 16 residues in the CDR3. The DNA for the CDR3 is TGTGCCAGCAGCCATAAGACAGGGGCGAGCAATCAGCCCCAGCATTTT. Its translation: CASSHKTGASNQPQHF. Complete variable domain (other parts from reference TRBV14 and TRBJ1-5): EAGVTQFPSHSVIEKGQTVTLRCDPISGHDNLYWYRRVMGKEIKFLLHFVKESKQDESGMPNNRFLAERTGGTYSTLKVQPAELEDSGVYFCASSHKTGASNQPQHFGDGTRLSIL.

The V and J genes are TRBV30 and TRBJ2-1; D may be TRBD1 (7 bases). This CDR3 is 17 amino acids long. Trimming cost V 7 bases and J 3 bases, with 25 bases left between them. Looked up from germline, CDR1 is GTSNPN and CDR2 is SVGIG (reference sequence). The CDR3 bases are TGTGCCTCCCCGACAGCGGAGGGGGCCATAAACTACAATGAGCAGTTCTTC. It codes for CASPTAEGAINYNEQFF.

The rearrangement joins TRBV10-3 to TRBJ1-5; 7 bases line up with TRBD1. Trimming at V came to 4 bases and at J to 7 bases, leaving 10 bases not matched to a gene. The CDR3 runs to 15 residues. The germline V gene encodes CDR1 ENHRY and CDR2 SYGVKD. CDR3 coding DNA: TGTGCCATCAGTGTGGAACAGGGGTACGGGCAGCCCCAGCATTTT. Its translation is CAISVEQGYGQPQHF.

The rearrangement uses TRBV9 and TRBJ2-2, with TRBD1 as a possible D gene (5 bases). This CDR3 has 15 residues. Per germline, CDR1 SGDLS and CDR2 YYNGEE. The V and J ends lost 6 bases and 7 bases respectively, with 19 bases between them. The CDR3 DNA sequence: TGTGCCAGCAACCCTGGGGCAGGGATTGACGGGGAGCTGTTTTTT. Its protein is CASNPGAGIDGELFF.

The chain links TRBV20-1 to TRBJ2-1, with 11 nucleotides matching TRBD2. The CDR3 runs to 13 residues. Losses at the gene ends were 4 bases for V and 11 bases for J; bases not matched to a gene: 7. Per the germline V gene, CDR1 is DFQATT and CDR2 is SNEGSKA (reference sequence). CDR3 sequence (DNA): TGCAGTGCTAACTTAGCGGGAGGGGGGAAGCAGTTCTTC. Translated, it gives CSANLAGGGKQFF.

The rearrangement uses TRBV12-3 or TRBV12-4 and TRBJ1-4, with D tentatively TRBD1 (5 bases). The CDR3 is 15 amino acids. The V gene lost 1 base and the J gene lost 0 bases, with 6 bases spanning the gap. CDR3 nucleotides: TGTGCCAGCAGTTTAGGACAGACAACTAATGAAAAACTGTTTTTT. Translated, it gives CASSLGQTTNEKLFF.

The sample holds one count of this clonotype. This chain uses TRBV15 with TRBJ1-5; D remains ambiguous. Germline CDR1 is LNHNV and CDR2 is YYDKDF (reference sequence). CDR3 length: 14 amino acids. The germline V and J ends were trimmed by 4 bases and 3 bases, with 10 bases remaining between them. The CDR3 spells CATSKTQINQPQHF. The CDR3 DNA sequence: TGTGCCACCAGCAAAACGCAGATCAATCAGCCCCAGCATTTT.

This chain uses TRBV19 with TRBJ2-6, with D perhaps TRBD1 (6 bases). V was cut by 5 bases and J by 0 bases, with 14 bases left in between. Germline V CDR1 and CDR2: LNHDA, SQIVND (reference sequence). CDR3 length equals 17 residues. This CDR3 is CASSSGTLNSGANVLTF. The CDR3 DNA sequence: TGTGCCAGTAGTTCCGGGACACTAAACTCTGGGGCCAACGTCCTGACTTTC.

This clonotype was detected once. The chain has TRBV5-4 and TRBJ1-2, with D possibly TRBD1 on 5 matching bases. This CDR3 comprises 13 residues. V dropped 6 bases and J dropped 5 bases, with 14 bases sitting between them. Looked up from germline, CDR1 is SGHNT and CDR2 is YYREEE (reference sequence). The CDR3 bases are TGTGCCAGCACCCGAACGGGGGAATATGGCTACACCTTC. Protein sequence: CASTRTGEYGYTF. Full variable domain (remainder filled in from reference TRBV5-4 and TRBJ1-2): ETGVTQSPTHLIKTRGQQVTLRCSSQSGHNTVSWYQQALGQGPQFIFQYYREEENGRGNFPPRFSGLQFPNYSSELNVNALELDDSALYLCASTRTGEYGYTFGSGTRLTVV.

For this clonotype: A read error may account for a junction end that differs from germline. The chain uses TRBV2 and TRBJ1-2; D might be TRBD1 (6 bases). CDR1 is SNHLY and CDR2 is FYNNEI in the germline V gene. CDR3 length: 12 amino acids. The DNA for the CDR3 is TGTGCCAGCAGTGCGCGGGACAAGGGGAGCGACTTC. Translation: CASSARDKGSDF.

CDR3 sequence: CAWRNERSQETQYF. Here the CDR3 DNA reads TGTGCCTGGAGAAACGAGCGGAGTCAAGAGACCCAGTACTTC. This rearrangement joins TRBV30 to TRBJ2-5; D perhaps matches TRBD2 (5 bases). This CDR3 region has 14 residues. CDR1 GTSNPN and CDR2 SVGIG come from the germline V gene (reference sequence). V was trimmed by 3 bases and J by 2 bases, leaving 13 bases between them.

The chain carries TRBV29-1 and TRBJ2-1; TRBD1 matches 9 bases. Per the germline V gene, CDR1 is SQVTM and CDR2 is ANQGSEA. V was pared by 7 bases and J by 4 bases, with 5 bases of the junction left unmatched. CDR3 length equals 13 residues. The CDR3 sequence is CSGTGVTYNEQFF. CDR3 DNA sequence: TGCAGCGGGACAGGGGTGACGTACAATGAGCAGTTCTTC.

The J gene is TRBJ2-7, the V gene TRBV28; 7 positions agree with TRBD2. The trim removed 4 bases at V and 3 bases at J, leaving 9 bases unmatched. The CDR3 length is 15 residues. Germline CDR1 is MDHEN and CDR2 is SYDVKM. The CDR3 loop is CASSSRGRGYYEQYF. The CDR3, as DNA: TGTGCCAGCAGTTCGCGTGGGAGGGGTTACTACGAGCAGTACTTC.

V and J are TRBV20-1 and TRBJ2-1, with D possibly being TRBD2 (6 bases). CDR3 length: 13 residues. V was cut by 7 bases and J by 9 bases, with 19 bases left in between. Looked up from germline, CDR1 is DFQATT and CDR2 is SNEGSKA (reference sequence). The CDR3: CSVTGDVIGEQFF. CDR3 sequence (DNA): TGCAGTGTCACGGGAGATGTGATCGGTGAGCAGTTCTTC.

The rearrangement joins TRBV29-1 to TRBJ2-1; no clear D. V gave up 6 bases and J gave up 0 bases, with 12 bases separating them. The CDR3 spans 14 residues. CDR1 is SQVTM, CDR2 ANQGSEA, per germline. This CDR3 is CSVSMTTSYNEQFF. The CDR3 DNA follows: TGCAGCGTAAGTATGACGACCTCCTACAATGAGCAGTTCTTC.

This clonotype was recorded only once. This chain uses TRBV10-3 with TRBJ2-5; 10 bases align to TRBD1. Germline V CDR1 and CDR2: ENHRY, SYGVKD. Trimming at V came to 5 bases and at J to 2 bases, leaving 8 bases not matched to a gene. The CDR3 is 16 residues long. The CDR3: CAISYSGTGVQETQYF. The CDR3 nucleotides are TGTGCCATCAGTTATTCCGGGACAGGGGTTCAAGAGACCCAGTACTTC.